This T cell receptor beta chain emerged from a study of cytomegalovirus exposure and HLA in healthy donors. Across the study: The 650 to 850 first-cohort repertoires and the approximately 110 validation repertoires shared the same platform, a later analysis reported. Study results and caveats: The majority of TCR sequences were rare, yet some public TCRs appeared in many donors. In vitro experiments confirmed that three CMV-associated chains were specific for CMV antigens.

Clones were read by immunoSEQ multiplex PCR, and TCRdb kept only the in-frame ones, dropping some. The sample shows 90,000 to 150,000 clones, 88% of them seen only once. Comment on this clone: Its antigen is undetermined.

The donors were part of the validation cohort, which consisted of about 120 subjects and was separate from the first cohort of around 620 subjects. Germline loops: CDR1 SGHRS, CDR2 YFSETQ. Trimming left V 4 bases short and J 6 bases short, with 17 bases between. The CDR3 is 15 residues long. The V gene is TRBV5-1, the J gene TRBJ2-1; D may be TRBD1 (7 bases). Sequencing was carried out using PBMCs. The receptor was isolated from a young woman in good health and CMV-seropositive. The chain's CDR3 is CASSENRGGSNEQFF. CDR3 nucleotides: TGCGCCAGCAGCGAGAACAGGGGAGGTTCCAATGAGCAGTTCTTC.